Described below is a single T cell receptor beta chain sequence and its context. Its target is not known. The sample's treatment: approximately 11-day PBMC culture with coronavirus spike peptide pools or control peptides (ViraFEST assay). Each of days 3 and 7 saw half the medium replaced by fresh IL-2 medium. This CDR3 has 15 residues. In germline, CDR1 is SQVTM, CDR2 ANQGSEA. The V end lost 3 bases, the J end lost 7 bases, and 21 bases lay between the germline ends. The Oncomine TCR Beta short-read assay was applied to DNA of cultured CD4+ T cells. TCRdb analysed the PCR reads with MiXCR anew, one entry per CDR3 protein. The data show under 15,000 distinct CDR3 sequences, about half seen once. This entry comes from a study of vaccination and CD4 T cells after COVID-19. Study at large: The cells were exposed to overlapping spike peptides originating from SARS-CoV-2, HCoV-NL63, HCoV-OC43 and HCoV-229E for stimulation.

General study points: Convalescent patients saw a median about 86% of their reactive clones show up only after vaccination.

The sequenced material came from CD4+ T cells from blood, cultured in vitro. The sequence came from a human donor who had recovered from COVID-19. The chain employs TRBV29-1 and TRBJ2-5; D may be TRBD1 (6 bases). The CDR3 protein is CSVEGTGRLSGTQYF. Here the CDR3 DNA reads TGCAGCGTTGAGGGCACAGGGAGACTCTCAGGGACCCAGTACTTC.